These T cell receptor beta chains were read from a single sample in a study of blood T cell repertoires in COVID-19. The protocol was immunoSEQ multiplex PCR, while the TCRdb copy is restricted to in-frame clones and leaves out a portion. The sample consists of about 150,000 clones, around 80% of them appearing once. Specimen: peripheral blood. The receptor set was obtained from a human donor with acute or convalescent COVID-19. The donor label of this sample is uncertain. Each CDR3 is given with its conserved first and last residue. Each record gives: V gene, J gene, D gene, clone size, CDR3 protein, CDR3 DNA. D genes are given only for firm matches. Not every row has a clone size; where given, it reads once, few, many or a size class.

TRBV28	TRBJ1-3	TRBD1	.	CASSWTGTGRGNTIYF	TGTGCCAGCTCTTGGACAGGGACCGGGAGGGGAAACACCATATATTTT
TRBV5-1	TRBJ1-1	.	.	CASSPGGAEAFF	TGCGCCAGCAGCCCCGGAGGAGCTGAAGCTTTCTTT
TRBV7-9	TRBJ2-3	.	few	CASSSRAQGRDTQYF	TGTGCCAGCAGCTCCCGGGCCCAGGGGAGAGATACGCAGTATTTT
TRBV30	TRBJ1-6	.	.	CAWSPVASPLHF	TGTGCCTGGAGCCCAGTCGCTTCACCCCTCCACTTT
TRBV7-2	TRBJ1-2	.	.	CASSFGGGTDNYGYTF	TGTGCCAGCAGCTTCGGCGGTGGCACCGATAACTATGGCTACACCTTC
TRBV21-1	TRBJ1-5	.	.	CASSKGDRGIEPQHF	TGTGCCAGCAGCAAAGGTGACAGGGGGATTGAGCCCCAGCATTTT
TRBV29-1	TRBJ2-1	.	.	CSAKKIAQGSDEQFF	TGCAGCGCTAAGAAGATTGCCCAGGGGTCCGATGAGCAGTTCTTC
TRBV5-1	TRBJ1-3	TRBD1	.	CASSGGQGSFGNTIYF	TGCGCCAGCAGCGGGGGACAGGGGAGCTTTGGAAACACCATATATTTT
TRBV11-2	TRBJ1-1	.	.	CASNMGGRNTEAFF	TGTGCCAGCAACATGGGAGGGAGGAACACTGAAGCTTTCTTT
TRBV5-1	TRBJ2-1	.	.	CASSFLGPYNEQFF	TGCGCCAGCAGCTTTTTGGGCCCCTACAATGAGCAGTTCTTC
TRBV11-2	TRBJ2-7	TRBD1	.	CASSSRDRVFRYEQYF	TGTGCCAGCAGCTCACGGGACAGGGTATTTCGTTACGAGCAGTACTTC
TRBV6-5	TRBJ1-5	TRBD1	.	CASSPTGLNQPQHF	TGTGCCAGCAGCCCGACAGGGCTTAATCAGCCCCAGCATTTT
TRBV7-2	TRBJ2-5	TRBD2	.	CASSPRTSGGSETQYF	TGTGCCAGCAGCCCCCGGACTAGCGGGGGAAGTGAGACCCAGTACTTC
TRBV6-5	TRBJ1-3	.	.	CASSYSLPGLGNTIYF	TGTGCCAGCAGTTACTCTCTCCCAGGGCTCGGAAACACCATATATTTT
TRBV7-2	TRBJ2-7	.	few	CASSLVAGGTYEQYF	TGTGCCAGCAGCTTAGTGGCAGGAGGTACCTACGAGCAGTACTTC
TRBV27	TRBJ2-2	.	.	CASSPLGLSTGELFF	TGTGCCAGCAGCCCCCTCGGACTTTCCACCGGGGAGCTGTTTTTT
TRBV6-5	TRBJ1-2	.	.	CATTGQNYGYTF	TGTGCCACGACAGGACAAAACTATGGCTACACCTTC
TRBV7-2	TRBJ1-2	.	.	CASSLPGSYGYTF	TGTGCCAGCAGCTTACCGGGGAGCTATGGCTACACCTTC
TRBV4-1	TRBJ1-2	.	.	CASSPRLGEGTGYTF	TGCGCCAGCAGCCCCCGACTAGGGGAGGGTACGGGCTACACCTTC
TRBV10-1	TRBJ1-4	TRBD1	.	CASNRGRLDPGTGEEKLFF	TGCGCCAGCAACAGAGGGCGTTTGGATCCCGGGACAGGGGAAGAAAAACTGTTTTTT
TRBV18	TRBJ2-1	TRBD1	few	CASSPTGENYNEQFF	TGTGCCAGCTCACCAACAGGGGAGAACTACAATGAGCAGTTCTTC
TRBV14	TRBJ1-6	.	.	CARTPLGSNSPLHF	TGTGCCAGGACCCCGCTCGGGAGTAATTCACCCCTCCACTTT
TRBV19	TRBJ2-5	.	.	CASSIARAETQYF	TGTGCCAGTAGTATAGCCCGAGCAGAGACCCAGTACTTC
TRBV5-4	TRBJ1-3	.	.	CASSLARGAISGNTIYF	TGTGCCAGCAGCTTGGCCCGGGGGGCGATCTCTGGAAACACCATATATTTT
TRBV4-3	TRBJ1-5	.	.	CASSQQLIQGSLQPQHF	TGCGCCAGCAGCCAACAACTAATACAGGGAAGCCTGCAGCCCCAGCATTTT
TRBV6-1	TRBJ1-4	.	.	CASSELAGMSNEKLFF	TGTGCCAGCAGTGAACTGGCAGGAATGAGTAACGAAAAACTGTTTTTT
TRBV7-9	TRBJ2-5	TRBD2	.	CASSLTSGRQETQYF	TGTGCCAGCAGCTTGACTAGCGGGCGCCAAGAGACCCAGTACTTC
TRBV19	TRBJ1-3	.	.	CASRELAGNTIYF	TGTGCCTCGAGGGAATTGGCTGGAAACACCATATATTTT
TRBV4-3	TRBJ2-1	.	.	CASSQGLGLAHDEQFF	TGCGCCAGCAGCCAAGGTCTAGGATTAGCCCACGATGAGCAGTTCTTC
TRBV6-2/TRBV6-3	TRBJ1-1	.	.	CASSSGAYTEAFF	TGTGCCAGCAGTTCAGGCGCGTACACTGAAGCTTTCTTT
TRBV6-5	TRBJ1-5	.	.	CASNPTGSNQPQHF	TGTGCCAGCAACCCTACAGGGAGCAATCAGCCCCAGCATTTT
TRBV6-2/TRBV6-3	TRBJ1-1	.	.	CASSYEVGRMNTEAFF	TGTGCCAGCAGTTATGAGGTAGGGAGGATGAACACTGAAGCTTTCTTT
TRBV3-1/TRBV3-2	TRBJ1-1	.	.	CASFSREGNTEAFF	TGTGCCAGCTTCTCGAGGGAAGGGAACACTGAAGCTTTCTTT
TRBV11-2	TRBJ2-2	TRBD1	.	CASSLVGGAGGELFF	TGTGCCAGCAGCTTAGTAGGGGGCGCGGGCGGGGAGCTGTTTTTT
TRBV6-1	TRBJ1-6	.	once	CASSEGAGGSYNSPLHF	TGTGCCAGCAGTGAAGGAGCGGGAGGCTCCTATAATTCACCCCTCCACTTT
TRBV30	TRBJ1-6	TRBD1	few	CAWSGGQGPGSPLHF	TGTGCCTGGAGTGGGGGACAGGGGCCGGGGTCACCCCTCCACTTT
TRBV7-9	TRBJ1-1	TRBD1	once	CASSFDRATEAFF	TGTGCCAGCAGCTTCGACAGGGCCACTGAAGCTTTCTTT
TRBV14	TRBJ2-5	TRBD2	.	CASSQDRGGGARETQYF	TGTGCCAGCAGCCAAGATCGGGGCGGGGGGGCCCGCGAGACCCAGTACTTC
TRBV3-1/TRBV3-2	TRBJ1-4	.	.	CASSQAVIGTNEKLFF	TGTGCCAGCAGCCAAGCTGTGATCGGAACTAATGAAAAACTGTTTTTT
TRBV6-5	TRBJ1-5	.	few	CASRLDSRINQPQHF	TGTGCCAGCAGACTTGACAGCCGTATCAATCAGCCCCAGCATTTT
TRBV19	TRBJ1-6	.	.	CASSMGTKSSYNSPLHF	TGTGCCAGTAGTATGGGCACAAAGAGCTCCTATAATTCACCCCTCCACTTT
TRBV29-1	TRBJ1-2	TRBD1	.	CSIRTGGSLYGYTF	TGCAGCATACGGACAGGGGGCTCACTCTATGGCTACACCTTC
TRBV4-2	TRBJ2-3	.	.	CASSPPTDTQYF	TGTGCCAGCAGCCCCCCTACAGATACGCAGTATTTT
TRBV30	TRBJ1-5	.	once	CAWSGFAGQPQHF	TGTGCCTGGAGTGGATTCGCGGGGCAGCCCCAGCATTTT
TRBV6-6	TRBJ2-5	.	.	CASSFPGQQETQYF	TGTGCCAGCAGTTTTCCGGGACAACAAGAGACCCAGTACTTC
TRBV19	TRBJ2-3	TRBD2	.	CASKRAGGRPDTQYF	TGTGCCAGTAAACGAGCGGGGGGGCGACCAGATACGCAGTATTTT
TRBV29-1	TRBJ2-1	.	.	CSTGQGIKDEQFF	TGCAGCACGGGGCAGGGGATTAAAGATGAGCAGTTCTTC
TRBV30	TRBJ1-2	.	.	CAWSALGAAGYTF	TGTGCCTGGAGTGCGCTAGGGGCAGCTGGCTACACCTTC
TRBV4-3	TRBJ1-5	.	.	CASSQDWGGPQPQHF	TGCGCCAGCAGCCAAGACTGGGGGGGCCCTCAACCCCAGCATTTT
TRBV7-2	TRBJ2-7	TRBD1	.	CASSLLGTGTYEQYF	TGTGCCAGCAGCCTCCTTGGGACAGGAACCTACGAGCAGTACTTC
TRBV4-1	TRBJ2-2	.	once	CASNQPTPNTGELFF	TGCGCCAGCAACCAGCCGACACCGAACACCGGGGAGCTGTTTTTT
TRBV19	TRBJ2-1	TRBD1	.	CASSQGTVYNEQFF	TGTGCCAGTAGTCAAGGGACAGTCTACAATGAGCAGTTCTTC
TRBV5-6	TRBJ1-2	.	.	CASSFESRPHYGYTF	TGTGCCAGCAGCTTCGAGTCTCGCCCCCACTATGGCTACACCTTC